One and the same sample provided the 31 T cell receptor beta chains below, sequenced in a study of shared clonotypes between healthy human individuals. Repertoires were generated with immunoSEQ multiplex PCR, while TCRdb's copy carries only in-frame clones and drops some. The sample lists some 2,400,000 clones; 90% to 97% were seen once. Sequenced material: naive CD4+ T cells sorted from blood. Subset meaning: CD45RA+ positively selected. Receptors originate from a man aged 18 to 35 in good health.

The chain joins TRBV2 to TRBJ1-4; TRBD1 matches at 9 bases. The ends lost 6 bases at V and 8 bases at J; junction bases unmatched: 7. The CDR3 loop spans 14 amino acids. CDR1 SNHLY and CDR2 FYNNEI come from the germline V gene. The CDR3 DNA follows: TGTGCCAGCAGCCGGACAGGGGAGGAAGAAAAACTGTTTTTT. Its translation is CASSRTGEEEKLFF.

The chain joins TRBV6-5 to TRBJ2-7; weak D call: TRBD1 (6 bases). The CDR3 has 15 amino acids. V was cut by 7 bases and J by 0 bases, with 16 bases left in between. In germline, CDR1 is MNHEY, CDR2 SVGAGI. The CDR3 DNA sequence: TGTGCCAGCACACGCTCATCGGACAGCTCCTACGAGCAGTACTTC. Translation: CASTRSSDSSYEQYF.

Comments on this clone: This sample includes further DNA sequences coding for the same CDR3. The chain couples TRBV30 to TRBJ2-1; unclear D gene. V was cut by 2 bases and J by 4 bases, with 9 bases left in between. The length of the CDR3 is 13 residues. Germline CDR1 GTSNPN, CDR2 SVGIG (reference sequence). The chain's CDR3 is CAWSPSGYNEQFF. Written as DNA, the CDR3 is TGTGCCTGGAGTCCCTCGGGTTACAATGAGCAGTTCTTC.

The chain links TRBV7-9 to TRBJ1-3; D possibly corresponds to TRBD1 (6 bases). TRBJ2-2 matches the DNA end more closely, so the J call is doubtful. Germline CDR1 SEHNR, CDR2 FQNEAQ (reference sequence). The CDR3 is made up of 16 amino acids. The CDR3 nucleotides are TGTGCCAGCAGCCGCACGTCGGTTACAGGGACCGGGGAGCTGTTTTTT. Translation: CASSRTSVTGTGELFF.

The gene calls are TRBV7-2 and TRBJ2-7; a possible D gene is TRBD1 (5 bases). V was trimmed by 1 base and J by 3 bases, leaving 19 bases between them. Germline loops: CDR1 SGHTA, CDR2 FQGNSA. The CDR3 has 17 amino acids. CDR3 region: CASSLGGHYSYYYEQYF. CDR3 in DNA: TGTGCCAGCAGCTTAGGGGGCCACTACTCCTACTACTACGAGCAGTACTTC.

The sample holds one count of this clone. The chain links TRBV9 to TRBJ1-1, with D possibly matching TRBD1 (5 bases). The CDR3 runs 14 residues. V was trimmed by 4 bases and J by 1 base, leaving 11 bases between them. Per the germline V gene, CDR1 is SGDLS and CDR2 is YYNGEE. CDR3 sequence (DNA): TGTGCCAGCAGCTTGCGGACACAGAACACTGAAGCTTTCTTT. Translation: CASSLRTQNTEAFF.

The rearrangement links TRBV5-6 to TRBJ2-3, with TRBD2 matching over 7 bases. The germline V gene encodes CDR1 SGHDT and CDR2 YYEEEE. V lost 1 base to trimming and J lost 3 bases; unmatched junction nucleotides: 8. CDR3 length: 16 amino acids. CDR3 sequence reads: CASSLFVREGTDTQYF. The CDR3 region has the DNA TGTGCCAGCAGCTTGTTTGTAAGGGAGGGGACAGATACGCAGTATTTT.

The rearrangement links TRBV30 to TRBJ1-5, with 8 bases lining up with TRBD1. The V gene end was trimmed by 1 base and the J gene end by 6 bases; junction bases not matched to a gene: 5. The CDR3 has 14 amino acids. Germline assignment: CDR1 GTSNPN and CDR2 SVGIG (reference sequence). CDR3 protein: CAWSEQGAVQPQHF. The CDR3 nucleotides read TGTGCCTGGAGTGAGCAGGGGGCTGTTCAGCCCCAGCATTTT.

The chain joins TRBV10-1 to TRBJ1-3; D is undetermined. There are 15 residues in the CDR3. The germline V and J ends were trimmed by 2 bases and 1 base, with 9 bases remaining between them. CDR1 is WNHNN and CDR2 is SYGVQD in the germline V gene (reference sequence). CDR3 sequence reads: CASSEGPGSGNTIYF. The CDR3 region has the DNA TGCGCCAGCAGTGAGGGCCCTGGATCTGGAAACACCATATATTTT.

The gene calls are TRBV28 and TRBJ1-1, with 7 positions matching TRBD1. Losses at the gene ends were 5 bases for V and 12 bases for J; bases not matched to a gene: 18. Germline V lookup: CDR1 MDHEN, CDR2 SYDVKM. The CDR3 has 15 residues. The CDR3 region has the DNA TGTGCCAGCAGTCCACCTAACCGGGACAGTTTTTCGTCTTTCTTT. Encoded protein: CASSPPNRDSFSSFF.

The V call is TRBV28, the J call TRBJ2-2; D is perhaps TRBD1 (5 bases). CDR3 size: 13 residues. The germline V gene encodes CDR1 MDHEN and CDR2 SYDVKM. The V end was cut by 7 bases, the J end by 6 bases, with 12 bases between. CDR3 DNA: TGTGCCAGCATCAGGGATGGAGCCGGGGAGCTGTTTTTT. This gives the protein CASIRDGAGELFF.

The chain carries TRBV6-1 and TRBJ2-5; D call uncertain. This CDR3 is built from 13 residues. V was pared by 6 bases and J by 1 base, with 9 bases between. The germline V gene has CDR1 MNHNS and CDR2 SASEGT. The DNA of the CDR3 is TGTGCCAGCAGAAGGGCTTCCCAAGAGACCCAGTACTTC. This gives the protein CASRRASQETQYF.

This chain connects TRBV2 to TRBJ2-2; possible D gene TRBD2, 6 bases. CDR1 and CDR2 from the germline V gene are SNHLY and FYNNEI. Trimming removed 8 bases at V and 5 bases at J, with 18 bases between. This CDR3 spans 15 amino acids. This CDR3 reads CASLGGPLGTGELFF. CDR3 sequence (DNA): TGTGCCAGCCTGGGAGGACCACTAGGTACCGGGGAGCTGTTTTTT. The full variable domain, completed using reference TRBV2 and TRBJ2-2, is EPEVTQTPSHQVTQMGQEVILRCVPISNHLYFYWYRQILGQKVEFLVSFYNNEISEKSEIFDDQFSVERPDGSNFTLKIRSTKLEDSAMYFCASLGGPLGTGELFFGEGSRLTVL.

The V call is TRBV18, the J call TRBJ2-7; D perhaps matches TRBD1 (6 bases). There are 13 residues in the CDR3. The V gene lost 6 bases and the J gene lost 5 bases, with 14 bases spanning the gap. The V gene's germline CDR1 is KGHSH and CDR2 LQKENI. CDR3 coding DNA: TGTGCCAGCTCTCGCCAGGGGACGGACGAGCAGTACTTC. Protein product: CASSRQGTDEQYF.

V usage is TRBV5-6 and J usage is TRBJ1-1, with 7 bases identical to TRBD1. The CDR3 is 17 residues long. Germline lookup yields CDR1 SGHDT and CDR2 YYEEEE. V trimming: 0 bases; J trimming: 0 bases; junction bases outside the gene matches: 8. The CDR3 loop reads CASSLDRGFPMNTEAFF. The CDR3 nucleotides read TGTGCCAGCAGCTTGGACAGGGGTTTTCCGATGAACACTGAAGCTTTCTTT.

About this clone: The junction does not match germline at one end; this may be a read error. This chain uses TRBV9 with TRBJ1-3, with D hard to call. The germline CDR1 and CDR2 sequences are SGDLS and YYNGEE. This CDR3 has 16 amino acids. The CDR3 DNA follows: TGTGCCAGCAGCTCCCTTCGTCGGGATTCTGGCAACACCATATATTTT. Translated, it gives CASSSLRRDSGNTIYF.

The genes are TRBV6-6 and TRBJ1-5; D may be TRBD1 (6 bases). Germline V gives CDR1 MNHNY, CDR2 SVGAGI (reference sequence). CDR3 length equals 15 residues. With 6 bases removed from V and 7 bases from J, the gap between germline ends came to 19 bases. The DNA of the CDR3 is TGTGCCAGCAGACCAACGGGGGGGCCAGGGCAGCCCCAGCATTTT. Amino acid sequence: CASRPTGGPGQPQHF.

This clone was detected once. The V call is TRBV5-1, the J call TRBJ2-7, with 9 bases lining up with TRBD1. This CDR3 has 15 residues. Losses at the gene ends were 0 bases for V and 7 bases for J; bases not matched to a gene: 8. Germline V gives CDR1 SGHRS, CDR2 YFSETQ. CDR3 nucleotides: TGCGCCAGCAGCTTGGAGGGACAGGGATTTGGAGAGCAGTACTTC. It yields the protein CASSLEGQGFGEQYF.

The V call is TRBV6-6, the J call TRBJ2-3, with TRBD1 identical over 7 bases. V lost 5 bases and J lost 1; bases outside the gene matches: 3. CDR1 and CDR2 (germline): MNHNY, SVGAGI (reference sequence). CDR3 length: 14 amino acids. In DNA, the CDR3 is TGTGCCAGCAGTGGCGGACAGGGCACAGATACGCAGTATTTT. Its translation: CASSGGQGTDTQYF.

The J gene is TRBJ2-3, the V gene TRBV7-2, with unresolved D. The CDR3 is 13 amino acids. The germline V gene has CDR1 SGHTA and CDR2 FQGNSA. Trimming removed 5 bases at V and 9 bases at J, with 15 bases between. CDR3 nucleotides: TGTGCCAGCAGCCCCTCCCGAGTGGGCACGCAGTATTTT. This gives the protein CASSPSRVGTQYF.

On this clone itself: Other DNA sequences from this sample encode an identical CDR3 as well. The rearrangement uses TRBV2 and TRBJ1-1; D is unclear. Trimming pared 6 bases from V and 1 base from J, leaving 9 bases between. Per germline, CDR1 SNHLY and CDR2 FYNNEI. The CDR3 is 13 residues long. This CDR3 is CASRDGSNTEAFF. The CDR3 coding sequence is TGTGCCAGCAGGGACGGATCGAACACTGAAGCTTTCTTT.

This sequence joins TRBV2 and TRBJ1-1, with D perhaps TRBD1 (6 bases). V lost 3 bases, J lost 4 bases, and 12 bases lay in between. The CDR3 contains 14 residues. The germline gives CDR1 SNHLY, CDR2 FYNNEI. The CDR3 region is CASSDRGAFTEAFF. The CDR3 region has the DNA TGTGCCAGCAGTGACCGGGGGGCTTTCACTGAAGCTTTCTTT.

This clone was observed a single time. This sequence joins TRBV4-1 and TRBJ2-7; 8 nucleotides line up with TRBD2. There are 14 residues in the CDR3. The germline V gene has CDR1 MGHRA and CDR2 YSYEKL. V lost 1 base and J lost 6; bases outside the gene matches: 5. The CDR3 is CASSQVGGGREQYF. CDR3 sequence (DNA): TGCGCCAGCAGCCAAGTCGGCGGGGGGCGCGAGCAGTACTTC.

The chain employs TRBV6-5 and TRBJ2-7, with TRBD1 identical over 7 bases. Trimming cost V 0 bases and J 4 bases; bases outside gene matches: 3. Germline lookup yields CDR1 MNHEY and CDR2 SVGAGI. This CDR3 has 14 residues. The CDR3 DNA is TGTGCCAGCAGTTACTCACAGGGGCAGTACGAGCAGTACTTC. Protein sequence: CASSYSQGQYEQYF.

The chain links TRBV6-5 to TRBJ1-6; D may be TRBD1 (5 bases). With 2 bases removed from V and 4 bases from J, the gap between germline ends came to 9 bases. The length of the CDR3 is 15 residues. The germline gives CDR1 MNHEY, CDR2 SVGAGI. The CDR3 loop reads CASSYEGTYNSPLHF. The CDR3 DNA is TGTGCCAGCAGTTACGAGGGGACGTATAATTCACCCCTCCACTTT.

This clone has only one observation. J is TRBJ1-6 and V is TRBV6-1, with TRBD1 matching over 7 bases. The J segment lost 0 bases and the V segment lost 4 bases, leaving 6 bases of the junction unmatched. The V gene's germline CDR1 is MNHNS and CDR2 SASEGT. CDR3 length equals 17 residues. CDR3 sequence: CASSGGRGDSYNSPLHF. The DNA for the CDR3 is TGTGCCAGCAGTGGAGGCAGGGGGGACTCCTATAATTCACCCCTCCACTTT.

CDR3 in amino acids: CASSLGAGSGNTIYF. The CDR3 DNA reads TGCGCCAGCAGCTTGGGAGCAGGCTCTGGAAACACCATATATTTT. This sequence joins TRBV5-1 and TRBJ1-3; D call uncertain. The CDR3 runs 15 residues. V was clipped by 0 bases and J by 0 bases, with 7 bases between them. Germline V CDR1 and CDR2: SGHRS, YFSETQ. The entire variable domain, with the rest obtained from reference TRBV5-1 and TRBJ1-3, is as follows: KAGVTQTPRYLIKTRGQQVTLSCSPISGHRSVSWYQQTPGQGLQFLFEYFSETQRNKGNFPGRFSGRQFSNSRSEMNVSTLELGDSALYLCASSLGAGSGNTIYFGEGSWLTVV.

This clone has only one observation. This chain uses TRBV6-5 with TRBJ2-7; TRBD1 might be the D (6 bases). CDR3 length: 15 amino acids. V lost 4 bases and J lost 3, with 16 bases in between. The germline V gene has CDR1 MNHEY and CDR2 SVGAGI. The CDR3 is CASSSARQGLYEQYF. The CDR3 DNA is TGTGCCAGCAGTTCAGCCCGGCAGGGGCTCTACGAGCAGTACTTC.

CDR3 in DNA: TGTGCCAGCACAAGTTTCAGAAGGGCTTTCTTT. Its translation: CASTSFRRAFF. The genes are TRBV28 and TRBJ1-1; D is uncertain. The CDR3 extends over 11 amino acids. In germline, CDR1 is MDHEN, CDR2 SYDVKM. V was trimmed by 7 bases and J by 11 bases, leaving 14 bases between them.

This rearrangement joins TRBV2 to TRBJ2-2, with D possibly matching TRBD1 (6 bases). Germline CDR1 is SNHLY and CDR2 is FYNNEI. The V gene lost 6 bases and the J gene lost 7 bases, with 9 bases spanning the gap. The length of the CDR3 is 12 residues. This chain's CDR3 is CASRDSFGELFF. CDR3 in DNA: TGTGCCAGCAGGGACAGCTTCGGGGAGCTGTTTTTT.

This chain joins TRBV28 and TRBJ2-2; D is uncertain. Trimming stripped 1 base from V and 5 bases from J, with 8 bases between. Germline V gene data show CDR1 as MDHEN and CDR2 as SYDVKM. The CDR3 is 14 residues long. This CDR3 is CASSLLSRTGELFF. As DNA, the CDR3 is TGTGCCAGCAGTTTATTGTCGAGAACCGGGGAGCTGTTTTTT.